This TCR beta chain was identified during a study of control samples from healthy donors and cancer patients. Method: immunoSEQ multiplex PCR; TCRdb's copy keeps in-frame clones and lacks some. The sample records some 160,000 clones, 89% being singletons. The sequence was collected from a man aged 25-40 years in good health. The sequenced sample was blood.

The CDR3 region has the DNA TGTGCCAGCAGTGAAAATCAGGCAGGGAGGTACGAGCAGTACTTC. Its translation: CASSENQAGRYEQYF. J is TRBJ2-7 and V is TRBV6-1, with TRBD2 as a possible D gene (6 bases). In germline, CDR1 is MNHNS, CDR2 SASEGT. The CDR3 totals 15 residues. V lost 2 bases, J lost 4 bases, and 15 bases lay in between.